A single sample gave rise to the 16 T cell receptor beta chains below, sequenced in a study of human T cells and chemical hapten exposure. One entry per CDR3 protein results from TCRdb running MiXCR on the RACE reads. Counted here are over 50,000 distinct CDR3 sequences, around a tenth occurring once; the ten biggest clones make up approximately 9.5%. Stated time point: pre-sensitization, week 0. Sample treatment: therapeutic diphenylcyclopropenone sensitization with weekly scalp DPC. It was unfractionated whole blood from which total RNA was extracted. This specimen consisted of whole blood, obtained in connection with sensitization to the hapten diphenylcyclopropenone (DPC). These receptors originate from a young woman with alopecia areata. Some clones in this sample may be carry-over from other donors' samples.

This chain joins TRBV4-2 and TRBJ1-4, with D hard to call. Germline-derived CDR1 and CDR2 are LGHNA and YNFKEQ. This CDR3 is built from 15 residues. V lost 1 base, J lost 5 bases, and 11 bases lay in between. The CDR3 DNA is TGTGCCAGCAGCCAAGTCGACCGGAGCAATGAAAAACTGTTTTTT. Its protein product is CASSQVDRSNEKLFF.

For this clonotype: At one boundary the junction diverges from the germline segment, which might be a read error. The V and J genes are TRBV6-5 and TRBJ2-7; the match to TRBD2 covers 7 bases. Per the germline V gene, CDR1 is MNHEY and CDR2 is SVGAGI. This CDR3 spans 12 amino acids. CDR3: CASSPPERGWHF. The CDR3 nucleotides read TGTGCCAGCAGTCCTCCCGAGCGGGGCTGGCACTTC.

This clonotype was observed a handful of times. The chain is built from TRBV29-1 and TRBJ2-6; D is perhaps TRBD1 or TRBD2 (5 bases each). From germline, CDR1 is SQVTM and CDR2 ANQGSEA. CDR3 size: 13 residues. The V end lost 6 bases, the J end lost 0 bases, and 6 bases lay between the germline ends. The CDR3 coding sequence is TGCAGCGTGGGACCCTCTGGGGCCAACGTCCTGACTTTC. It encodes CSVGPSGANVLTF.

This sequence joins TRBV6-1 and TRBJ1-5, with 9 bases identical to TRBD1. Germline V gene data show CDR1 as MNHNS and CDR2 as SASEGT. The CDR3 extends over 16 amino acids. V was clipped by 8 bases and J by 4 bases; unmatched bases: 12. CDR3: CASAGWAGQGNQPQHF. DNA of the CDR3: TGTGCCAGCGCAGGCTGGGCTGGACAGGGGAATCAGCCCCAGCATTTT.

Notes on this clonotype: It may be a read error: a sequence one base away is much more abundant. The chain carries TRBV2 and TRBJ1-1; D might be TRBD1 (6 bases). Trimming removed 8 bases at V and 5 bases at J, with 18 bases between. This CDR3 is 14 amino acids long. From germline, CDR1 is SNHLY and CDR2 FYNNEI. The CDR3 spells CASRYQRDTTEAFF. CDR3 nucleotides: TGTGCCAGCCGGTACCAGCGGGACACAACTGAAGCTTTCTTT.

The CDR3 loop is CASSAGTTDTQYF. For the CDR3, the DNA is TGTGCCAGCAGTGCCGGGACGACAGATACGCAGTATTTT. The gene calls are TRBV6-4 and TRBJ2-3; possibly TRBD1 or TRBD2 for D (5 bases each). The CDR3 loop spans 13 amino acids. Looked up from germline, CDR1 is MRHNA and CDR2 is SNTAGT. V was pared by 4 bases and J by 3 bases, with 8 bases between.

This clonotype was counted many times. This chain connects TRBV6-5 to TRBJ2-7; weak D call: TRBD2 (5 bases). This CDR3 contains 11 residues. CDR1 and CDR2 from the germline V gene are MNHEY and SVGAGI. V lost 6 bases and J lost 7, with 10 bases in between. CDR3 nucleotides: TGTGCCAGCAGGAAAGGACTGGAGCAGTACTTC. This encodes CASRKGLEQYF.

This clonotype has ten or more counts. The chain carries TRBV6-2 or TRBV6-3 and TRBJ1-5, with a possible D match to TRBD1 (5 bases). V lost 4 bases to trimming and J lost 5 bases, with 21 bases between them. CDR1 is MNHEY and CDR2 is SVGEGT in the germline V gene. This CDR3 contains 17 residues. CDR3: CASSLKLGDREHQPQHF. DNA for the CDR3: TGTGCCAGCAGTTTGAAGCTGGGGGATAGGGAGCATCAGCCCCAGCATTTT.

This sequence joins TRBV29-1 and TRBJ1-2; TRBD1 agrees at 8 bases. Germline V gene data show CDR1 as SQVTM and CDR2 as ANQGSEA. The CDR3 covers 16 residues. The V gene end was trimmed by 0 bases and the J gene end by 4 bases; junction bases not matched to a gene: 10. For the CDR3, the DNA is TGCAGCGTTGAAGAAATGCAGGGGGCGCGAGGCTATGGCTACACCTTC. It yields the protein CSVEEMQGARGYGYTF.

As DNA, the CDR3 is TGTGCCAGCTCACAAAGCACAGGGAACACTGAAGCTTTCTTT. This sequence encodes CASSQSTGNTEAFF. This chain links TRBV18 with TRBJ1-1; TRBD1 might be the D (5 bases). The CDR3 consists of 14 residues. The V and J ends lost 4 bases and 1 base respectively, with 10 bases between them. Per germline, CDR1 KGHSH and CDR2 LQKENI.

This clonotype was observed at least ten times. The chain is built from TRBV18 and TRBJ1-1; D ambiguous. The ends were cut back, 2 bases at V and 1 base at J, with 8 bases in the middle. Germline assignment: CDR1 KGHSH and CDR2 LQKENI. This CDR3 has 14 residues. The CDR3 DNA follows: TGTGCCAGCTCACCAGGGCAACAGAACACTGAAGCTTTCTTT. It translates to CASSPGQQNTEAFF.

By frequency in the sample, this clonotype is medium-sized (0.01 to 0.1%). The chain carries TRBV6-2 or TRBV6-3 and TRBJ2-3; 8 bases line up with TRBD1. Germline trimming cut 0 bases from V and 3 bases from J; bases unmatched to any gene: 2. CDR3 length: 15 amino acids. The germline V gene has CDR1 MNHEY and CDR2 SVGEGT. Written as DNA, the CDR3 is TGTGCCAGCAGTTACTCGCAGGGGGCAACAGATACGCAGTATTTT. Translating it yields CASSYSQGATDTQYF.

The V gene is TRBV6-6, the J gene TRBJ1-3; D unclear. Trimming shortened V by 4 bases and J by 0 bases, and 16 bases separated the two germline ends. CDR3 length equals 17 residues. Germline assignment: CDR1 MNHNY and CDR2 SVGAGI (reference sequence). The CDR3 sequence is CASSSKKKASSGNTIYF. CDR3 sequence (DNA): TGTGCCAGCAGTTCCAAAAAGAAGGCGAGCTCTGGAAACACCATATATTTT.

The rearrangement uses TRBV4-1 and TRBJ2-7; 10 nucleotides align to TRBD1. This CDR3 is 15 amino acids long. V shed 2 bases, J shed 2 bases, and the junction held 3 bases outside the gene matches. Germline CDR1 is MGHRA and CDR2 is YSYEKL. The CDR3 loop reads CASSQRDRGPYEQYF. CDR3 coding DNA: TGCGCCAGCAGCCAACGGGACAGGGGACCCTACGAGCAGTACTTC.

There are a few counts of this clonotype. V gene TRBV6-1 combines with J gene TRBJ1-5, with D hard to call. The V end lost 7 bases, the J end lost 8 bases, and 21 bases lay between the germline ends. Germline CDR1 and CDR2: MNHNS and SASEGT. The length of the CDR3 is 15 residues. CDR3 in DNA: TGTGCCAGCAAAGAAGGCGGTGGCCGTACGGAGCCCCAGCATTTT. It encodes CASKEGGGRTEPQHF.

This clonotype turned up a few times. This chain links TRBV20-1 with TRBJ2-3; TRBD2 matches at 11 bases. This CDR3 is 14 amino acids long. V shed 6 bases and J 5 bases; nucleotides not matched to a gene: 7. Per germline, CDR1 DFQATT and CDR2 SNEGSKA (reference sequence). In nucleotides, the CDR3 is TGCAGTGCGGTAGCGGGGGGGCTTAAAGATACGCAGTATTTT. It codes for CSAVAGGLKDTQYF.